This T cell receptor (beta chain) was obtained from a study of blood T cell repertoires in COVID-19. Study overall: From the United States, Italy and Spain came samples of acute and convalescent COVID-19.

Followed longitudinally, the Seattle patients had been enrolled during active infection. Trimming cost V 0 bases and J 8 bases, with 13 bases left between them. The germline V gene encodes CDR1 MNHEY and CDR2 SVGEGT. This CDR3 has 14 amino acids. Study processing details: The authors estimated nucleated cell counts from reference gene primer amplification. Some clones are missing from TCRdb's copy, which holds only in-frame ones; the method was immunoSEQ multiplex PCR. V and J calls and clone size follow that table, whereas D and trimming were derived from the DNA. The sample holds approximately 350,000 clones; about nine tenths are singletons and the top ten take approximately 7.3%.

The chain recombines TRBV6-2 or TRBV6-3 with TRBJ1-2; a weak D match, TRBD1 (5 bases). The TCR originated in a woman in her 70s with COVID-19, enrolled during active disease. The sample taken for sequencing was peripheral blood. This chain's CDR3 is CASSYSVRVDGYTF. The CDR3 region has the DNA TGTGCCAGCAGTTACTCAGTCAGGGTTGACGGCTACACCTTC.